The subject of this entry is one T cell receptor beta chain. The sample comes from a study of blood T cells in healthy people across ages. For the second PCR, which ran for about 7 to 11 cycles, a sample-barcoded 5' primer and a J-beta primer mix were used. TCRdb re-analysed the 5' RACE reads in MiXCR, keeping a single row per CDR3 protein. This sample has fewer than 1,000,000 distinct CDR3 sequences, with roughly 44% found just once. Losses at the gene ends were 6 bases for V and 5 bases for J; bases not matched to a gene: 8. The CDR3 extends over 14 amino acids. CDR1 is SQVTM and CDR2 is ANQGSEA in the germline V gene.

The V gene is TRBV29-1, the J gene TRBJ2-1; 9 nucleotides line up with TRBD1. Sequencing used blood. This clonotype originated in a man in his 60s in good health. CDR3 in amino acids: CSVRDRGFDNEQFF. In DNA, the CDR3 is TGCAGCGTGCGTGACAGGGGGTTTGACAATGAGCAGTTCTTC.